A selection of T cell receptor beta chains follows, all from one sample in a study of cytomegalovirus exposure and HLA in healthy donors. The table came from immunoSEQ multiplex PCR; TCRdb's copy has only in-frame clones and leaves some out. The data show approximately 70,000 clones, 60% to 80% seen once. The sample consisted of PBMCs. These receptors all stem from a woman in her 30s in good health and CMV-seropositive. Both conserved end residues are part of each CDR3. D genes are given only for firm matches. Some rows mark clone size as missing; the rest say once, few, many or name a class of expanded clone.

V gene	clone size	J gene	D gene	CDR3 DNA	CDR3 protein
TRBV28	once	TRBJ1-4	TRBD1	TGTGCCAGCAGTCGAGACAGGGGGCGAGAAAAACTGTTTTTT	CASSRDRGREKLFF
TRBV6-1	.	TRBJ1-1	.	TGTGCCAGCATGTCAGGAGGGGCTGAAGCTTTCTTT	CASMSGGAEAFF
TRBV18	.	TRBJ2-7	TRBD1	TGTGCCAGCTCACGGACAGGGAGGTCCTACGAGCAGTACTTC	CASSRTGRSYEQYF
TRBV29-1	.	TRBJ1-2	.	TGCAGCGTTTGGTACAGGGAGAACTATGGCTACACCTTC	CSVWYRENYGYTF
TRBV19	.	TRBJ1-2	.	TGTGCCAGTAGCCCTATTGCAGGGTATGGCTACACCTTC	CASSPIAGYGYTF
TRBV7-8	.	TRBJ2-7	TRBD2	TGTGCCAGCAGCTTCCTAGCGGGGAGCTCCTACGAGCAGTACTTC	CASSFLAGSSYEQYF
TRBV5-1	.	TRBJ2-3	TRBD2	TGCGCCAGCAGCCCGGGAAGTAGCGGGAGCACAGATACGCAGTATTTT	CASSPGSSGSTDTQYF
TRBV11-2	.	TRBJ2-3	.	TGTGCCAGCCACGGGGGCACAGATACGCAGTATTTT	CASHGGTDTQYF
TRBV30	once	TRBJ2-1	.	TGTGCCTGGAGTTTGCCGGGACTTTACAATGAGCAGTTCTTC	CAWSLPGLYNEQFF
TRBV30	few	TRBJ1-1	.	TGTGCCTGGAGGGTACAGCTTAACACTGAAGCTTTCTTT	CAWRVQLNTEAFF
TRBV2	.	TRBJ1-1	.	TGTGCCAGCAGTGGGGAGCCCGAGGGAGAAGCTTTCTTT	CASSGEPEGEAFF
TRBV23-1	.	TRBJ2-5	TRBD1	TGCGCCAGCAGTCCCGGGACAGAGTGGACCCAGTACTTC	CASSPGTEWTQYF
TRBV6-5	.	TRBJ1-2	.	TGTGCCAGCAGGCTCTCCGGGACAACTCTGCACGGCTACACCTTC	CASRLSGTTLHGYTF
TRBV7-2	.	TRBJ1-5	.	TGTGCCAGCAGCTTTTCAGGGCATCAGCCCCAGCATTTT	CASSFSGHQPQHF
TRBV5-1	.	TRBJ2-5	.	TGCGCCAGCTCGTATCCGCAAGAGACCCAGTACTTC	CASSYPQETQYF
TRBV30	.	TRBJ1-4	.	TGTGCGGGACCTAGGGGGGGAAAACTGTTTTTT	CAGPRGGKLFF
TRBV18	once	TRBJ2-1	.	TGTGCCAGCTCACCAGCCGAGAATGAGCAGTTCTTC	CASSPAENEQFF
TRBV6-5	.	TRBJ2-7	.	TGTGCCAGCAGTTACTCGACAGGCTACGAGCAGTACTTC	CASSYSTGYEQYF
TRBV7-2	.	TRBJ1-1	TRBD1	TGTGCCAGCAGCTTAGCCACCGGGACAGGGTGGGCTTTCTTT	CASSLATGTGWAFF
TRBV28	.	TRBJ2-1	.	TGTGCCAGCAGTTTAACTAGCAGATGGGAGCAGTTCTTC	CASSLTSRWEQFF
TRBV4-1	.	TRBJ1-2	.	TGCGCCAGCAGCCCCCCTACTACTAACTATGGCTACACCTTC	CASSPPTTNYGYTF
TRBV9	.	TRBJ1-2	TRBD1	TGTGCCAGCAGCACCGGGACAGACTATGGCTACACCTTC	CASSTGTDYGYTF
TRBV11-3	.	TRBJ1-1	.	TGTGCCAGCAGCTTAGAATCCACTACTGAAGCTTTCTTT	CASSLESTTEAFF
TRBV5-4	once	TRBJ2-1	.	TGTGCCAGCAGCTTGGGAAGGGGGCGGACTACCTACAATGAGCAGTTCTTC	CASSLGRGRTTYNEQFF